Listed below are T cell receptor beta chains from one sample, sequenced in a study of blood T cell repertoires in COVID-19. Sequencing used immunoSEQ multiplex PCR; TCRdb keeps in-frame clones, though not all of them. The sample records about 490,000 clones, approximately 85% being singletons. The sample comprised peripheral blood. The receptor set was obtained from a human donor in a cohort sampled during active COVID-19. Each CDR3 is given with its conserved first and last residue. The order of the fields is clone size, J gene, D gene, V gene, CDR3 protein, CDR3 DNA. The D gene is left open where the match is weak. Size tells how often a clone was seen (once, few, many) or the class of an expanded clone, and some rows leave it out.

- TRBJ2-3 - TRBV27 CASSSLFTDTQYF TGTGCCAGCAGTTCCCTTTTCACAGATACGCAGTATTTT
- TRBJ2-7 - TRBV28 CASSPTGSPYEQYF TGTGCCAGCAGTCCCACCGGGTCCCCCTACGAGCAGTACTTC
few TRBJ2-2 - TRBV7-3 CASSKDVAGELFF TGTGCCAGCAGCAAAGATGTAGCCGGGGAGCTGTTTTTT
- TRBJ2-6 TRBD1 TRBV6-1 CASSAGQGSSGANVLTF TGTGCCAGCAGTGCGGGACAGGGGTCCTCCGGGGCCAACGTCCTGACTTTC
- TRBJ2-7 TRBD2 TRBV7-2 CASSSGGNLYEQYF TGTGCCAGCAGCTCGGGAGGAAACCTATACGAGCAGTACTTC
- TRBJ2-1 TRBD2 TRBV29-1 CSAALVLAGVEQFF TGCAGCGCCGCCTTAGTACTAGCGGGAGTAGAGCAGTTCTTC
- TRBJ2-1 TRBD2 TRBV3-1/TRBV3-2 CASSPAGTSGPNEQFF TGTGCCAGCAGCCCAGCCGGGACTAGCGGGCCGAATGAGCAGTTCTTC
- TRBJ2-3 TRBD2 TRBV2 CATSGTSGPDTQYF TGTGCCACCTCCGGGACTAGCGGGCCTGATACGCAGTATTTT
- TRBJ2-5 - TRBV2 CASRLKETQYF TGTGCCAGCAGACTTAAAGAGACCCAGTACTTC
- TRBJ1-1 TRBD1 TRBV10-3 CAIQNRGQTEAFF TGTGCCATCCAGAACAGGGGTCAGACTGAAGCTTTCTTT
- TRBJ2-5 - TRBV3-1/TRBV3-2 CASSQDLSGRGQETQYF TGTGCCAGCAGCCAAGATCTCTCGGGAAGAGGTCAAGAGACCCAGTACTTC
- TRBJ2-1 TRBD2 TRBV9 CASSISGSGYNEQFF TGTGCCAGCAGCATCAGCGGGAGCGGTTACAATGAGCAGTTCTTC
- TRBJ2-7 TRBD1 TRBV19 CATSQGTGSYEQYF TGTGCCACCTCGCAAGGGACAGGGTCCTACGAGCAGTACTTC
few TRBJ2-6 TRBD1 TRBV19 CASSRKPGQGSSGANVLTF TGTGCCAGTAGCCGAAAGCCGGGACAGGGTAGTTCTGGGGCCAACGTCCTGACTTTC
- TRBJ2-1 TRBD2 TRBV5-4 CASSLAGGSHREQFF TGTGCCAGCAGCTTGGCGGGCGGGAGTCACCGTGAGCAGTTCTTC
- TRBJ1-2 TRBD1 TRBV6-6 CASSYSSGQGHYGYTF TGTGCCAGCAGTTACTCCTCGGGACAGGGACACTATGGCTACACCTTC
- TRBJ2-2 - TRBV21-1 CASSIIRLALNTGELFF TGTGCCAGCAGCATAATCCGACTAGCCCTCAACACCGGGGAGCTGTTTTTT
few TRBJ1-2 - TRBV7-9 CASSYKGDSGYTF TGTGCCAGCAGCTACAAGGGGGATTCTGGCTACACCTTC
- TRBJ1-2 - TRBV28 CASTRIVGWGYTF TGTGCCAGCACCCGAATCGTGGGCTGGGGCTACACCTTC
- TRBJ2-7 - TRBV7-9 CASSLLPDSYEQYF TGTGCCAGCAGCTTATTACCGGACAGCTACGAGCAGTACTTC
- TRBJ1-1 TRBD1 TRBV6-1 CASSGQGTGRGIEAFF TGTGCCAGCAGTGGACAGGGGACGGGCAGAGGTATTGAAGCTTTCTTT
- TRBJ2-5 - TRBV29-1 CSVWKGRSQETQYF TGCAGCGTTTGGAAAGGGAGGTCCCAAGAGACCCAGTACTTC
- TRBJ1-6 - TRBV9 CASSVAGGDNSPLHF TGTGCCAGCAGCGTAGCCGGGGGGGATAATTCACCCCTCCACTTT
- TRBJ2-1 TRBD2 TRBV5-1 CASSGRTSGNLNEQFF TGCGCCAGCAGCGGACGGACTAGCGGGAACCTGAATGAGCAGTTCTTC
- TRBJ2-1 - TRBV14 CASSHLAVQVDEQFF TGTGCCAGCAGCCATTTAGCGGTCCAAGTCGATGAGCAGTTCTTC
- TRBJ2-3 - TRBV9 CASSVDDRTSTDTQYF TGTGCCAGCAGCGTAGATGACCGGACTAGCACAGATACGCAGTATTTT
- TRBJ1-6 - TRBV2 CASSRTDSENSPLHF TGTGCCAGCAGTAGAACCGACAGCGAAAATTCACCCCTCCACTTT
- TRBJ1-6 - TRBV28 CASSSPGQERRNSPLHF TGTGCCAGCAGTTCACCGGGACAAGAGCGTAGGAATTCACCCCTCCACTTT
- TRBJ1-5 - TRBV28 CASSLHKAGYQPQHF TGTGCCAGCAGTTTACATAAGGCAGGGTATCAGCCCCAGCATTTT
- TRBJ2-1 TRBD2 TRBV11-2 CASSFGAGGPYNEQFF TGTGCCAGCAGCTTTGGAGCGGGAGGACCCTACAATGAGCAGTTCTTC
- TRBJ2-2 - TRBV10-1 CAAQGSGNTGELFF TGCGCCGCCCAGGGATCAGGGAACACCGGGGAGCTGTTTTTT
- TRBJ2-7 TRBD2 TRBV7-2 CASSFPGGIYEQYF TGTGCCAGCAGCTTTCCGGGGGGAATTTACGAGCAGTACTTC
few TRBJ1-1 - TRBV29-1 CSVEWAGKEAFF TGCAGCGTTGAATGGGCAGGGAAAGAAGCTTTCTTT
- TRBJ1-2 - TRBV9 CASSPQVEGLPYGYTF TGTGCCAGCAGCCCTCAAGTGGAGGGTCTCCCCTATGGCTACACCTTC
- TRBJ2-3 - TRBV1 CTSSPGQGAFTDTQYF TGCACCAGCAGCCCCGGGCAGGGGGCTTTCACAGATACGCAGTATTTT
- TRBJ2-3 TRBD1 TRBV7-9 CASSLTAQGVGPDTQYF TGTGCCAGCAGCTTAACGGCCCAGGGGGTAGGTCCAGATACGCAGTATTTT
- TRBJ2-2 TRBD2 TRBV27 CASSLSNSRGAGELFF TGTGCCAGCAGTTTATCGAACAGCCGGGGGGCCGGGGAGCTGTTTTTT
- TRBJ1-1 - TRBV29-1 CSVDITGTPNTEAFF TGCAGCGTTGATATTACCGGGACACCCAACACTGAAGCTTTCTTT
- TRBJ2-7 TRBD2 TRBV5-1 CASSITSGYEQYF TGCGCCAGCAGCATAACTAGCGGGTACGAGCAGTACTTC
- TRBJ2-3 - TRBV5-1 CASSLEGAGPDTQYF TGCGCCAGCAGCTTAGAAGGGGCCGGGCCAGATACGCAGTATTTT
once TRBJ2-2 TRBD2 TRBV5-1 CASSLLSGRASAGELFF TGCGCCAGCAGCTTGCTTAGCGGGAGGGCTTCAGCCGGGGAGCTGTTTTTT
- TRBJ1-4 - TRBV5-1 CASRPVLGPDEKLFF TGCGCCAGCAGACCGGTCTTGGGCCCGGATGAAAAACTGTTTTTT
- TRBJ1-2 TRBD1 TRBV15 CATSRGGTAPNYGYTF TGTGCCACCAGCAGAGGGGGGACAGCTCCTAACTATGGCTACACCTTC
- TRBJ2-1 - TRBV19 CASQGPSNEQFF TGTGCCAGCCAGGGCCCATCCAATGAGCAGTTCTTC
- TRBJ1-2 TRBD1 TRBV29-1 CSVGQGRGGYTF TGCAGCGTTGGACAGGGAAGAGGTGGCTACACCTTC
- TRBJ1-5 TRBD1 TRBV28 CASSLRQGVNQPQHF TGTGCCAGCAGTCTTCGACAGGGGGTCAATCAGCCCCAGCATTTT
- TRBJ2-2 TRBD1 TRBV10-3 CAIKGGQGDSGELFF TGTGCCATCAAAGGAGGACAGGGGGATTCCGGGGAGCTGTTTTTT
- TRBJ1-2 TRBD1 TRBV7-2 CASSPGQGFGYGYTF TGTGCCAGCAGCCCCGGACAGGGCTTTGGGTATGGCTACACCTTC
- TRBJ2-5 TRBD2 TRBV19 CASSRDGTSFRQTQYF TGTGCCAGTAGTAGGGACGGGACTAGCTTCCGCCAGACCCAGTACTTC